Detailed here is one T cell receptor (beta chain). Staff drew roughly 10 milliliters of peripheral blood from each donor. Primers used in a second PCR of about 6 to 12 cycles were a sample-barcoded 5' primer and a J-beta primer mix. TCRdb itself ran the 5' RACE reads through MiXCR, one entry per CDR3 protein. The data show about 1,500,000 distinct CDR3 sequences, roughly 27% seen once. Losses at the gene ends were 5 bases for V and 5 bases for J; bases not matched to a gene: 8. Per germline, CDR1 LGHNA and CDR2 YNFKEQ. The CDR3 is 16 residues long. This sample is part of a study of blood T cells in healthy people across ages.

Sequenced material: blood. This clonotype was obtained from a woman aged 25 to 45 in good health. The chain recombines TRBV4-2 with TRBJ2-1; 11 bases align to TRBD2. The CDR3 loop reads CASSGVTSGTNNEQFF. CDR3 in DNA: TGTGCCAGCAGCGGGGTGACTAGCGGGACCAACAATGAGCAGTTCTTC.